Shown below are 22 T cell receptor beta chains from a single sample sequenced in a study of CD8 T cells in ankylosing spondylitis. TCRdb redid the calling of the 5' RACE reads with MiXCR, one entry per CDR3 protein. The sample yields hundreds of thousands of distinct CDR3 sequences, over 7% seen once. The sample consisted of blood, either unsorted or a sorted T cell fraction (not recorded which). The source is a female donor with ankylosing spondylitis or in good health (not recorded which).

This clonotype was recorded many times. The CDR3 protein is CAISKGFGEDSPLHF. The CDR3 DNA sequence: TGTGCCATCAGTAAGGGTTTTGGGGAGGATTCACCCCTCCACTTT. V gene TRBV10-3 combines with J gene TRBJ1-6; D is ambiguous. Between the trimmed V and J ends, which lost 5 bases and 8 bases, there was a span of 16 bases. Per the germline V gene, CDR1 is ENHRY and CDR2 is SYGVKD. The CDR3 is made up of 15 amino acids.

This chain joins TRBV10-3 and TRBJ2-2, with D maybe TRBD1 (6 bases). The germline V gene has CDR1 ENHRY and CDR2 SYGVKD. V shed 3 bases and J shed 11 bases, with 16 bases lying between them. This CDR3 has 14 residues. CDR3 region: CAISEAQGHRELFF. CDR3 nucleotides: TGTGCCATCAGTGAAGCACAGGGACACCGAGAGCTGTTTTTT.

This clonotype was recorded only once. The chain links TRBV11-2 to TRBJ2-1; 13 bases agree with TRBD2. Trimming removed 1 base from V and 7 bases from J; junction bases left unmatched: 10. Looked up from germline, CDR1 is SGHAT and CDR2 is FQNNGV. CDR3 size: 18 residues. CDR3 bases: TGTGCCAGCAGCTTAGGTGGACTAGCGGGAGTCACAACGAATGAGCAGTTCTTC. Protein sequence: CASSLGGLAGVTTNEQFF.

This clonotype was found many times. The chain is built from TRBV29-1 and TRBJ2-7; perhaps D is TRBD1 or TRBD2 (5 bases each). This CDR3 spans 12 amino acids. The V and J ends lost 3 bases and 3 bases respectively, with 9 bases between them. Per the germline V gene, CDR1 is SQVTM and CDR2 is ANQGSEA. CDR3 DNA: TGCAGCGTTGAGGGGGTACGCTACGAGCAGTACTTC. It translates to CSVEGVRYEQYF.

This clonotype was counted many times. This chain joins TRBV10-3 and TRBJ2-3, with D perhaps being TRBD1 or TRBD2 (6 bases each). The CDR3 runs to 19 residues. Germline V gives CDR1 ENHRY, CDR2 SYGVKD. The germline V and J ends were trimmed by 0 bases and 2 bases, with 21 bases remaining between them. CDR3 DNA sequence: TGTGCCATCAGTGAGTCGAGGCCGGGGGCGGGCCAGCACACAGATACGCAGTATTTT. This encodes CAISESRPGAGQHTDTQYF.

Of note for this clonotype: This may arise from a read error, as a much more abundant clone is one base away. The chain couples TRBV28 to TRBJ2-4, with 7 nucleotides matching TRBD2. Per germline, CDR1 MDHEN and CDR2 SYDVKM. This CDR3 region has 18 residues. The V and J ends lost 4 bases and 0 bases, in that order; junction bases with no gene match: 12. The CDR3: CASSSTSGRDLAKNIQYF. DNA for the CDR3: TGTGCCAGCAGTTCAACATCGGGGAGGGACCTAGCCAAAAACATTCAGTACTTC.

This clonotype has ten or more counts. The chain is built from TRBV7-2 and TRBJ2-1; 14 nucleotides line up with TRBD2. The CDR3 covers 15 residues. V dropped 5 bases and J dropped 8; count of bases not matched to a gene: 5. Germline V gene sequence: CDR1 SGHTA, CDR2 FQGNSA. As DNA, the CDR3 is TGTGCCAGCAGCCTGACTAGCGGGAGGGAGGATGAGCAGTTCTTC. Protein product: CASSLTSGREDEQFF.

This clonotype was detected ten times or more. The chain is built from TRBV5-1 and TRBJ2-3; 11 bases align to TRBD2. This CDR3 comprises 17 residues. J lost 0 bases, V lost 1 base, and 4 bases had no gene match. Per germline, CDR1 SGHRS and CDR2 YFSETQ. This CDR3 reads CASSLRLAGTSTDTQYF. CDR3 DNA: TGCGCCAGCAGCTTGAGACTAGCGGGGACTAGCACAGATACGCAGTATTTT.

This clonotype was detected many times. The rearrangement joins TRBV20-1 to TRBJ2-1; D remains unclear. Germline V gene data show CDR1 as DFQATT and CDR2 as SNEGSKA (reference sequence). The CDR3 is 18 residues long. V gave up 3 bases and J gave up 0 bases, with 21 bases separating them. CDR3 region: CSASRFPTALSSYNEQFF. The CDR3 nucleotides are TGCAGTGCTAGCCGGTTCCCCACTGCGCTGAGCTCCTACAATGAGCAGTTCTTC.

The chain recombines TRBV7-9 with TRBJ2-5; a possible D gene is TRBD2 (6 bases). Germline V gene sequence: CDR1 SEHNR, CDR2 FQNEAQ (reference sequence). The CDR3 has 15 amino acids. V lost 0 bases, J lost 3 bases, and 11 bases lay in between. CDR3 nucleotides: TGTGCCAGCAGCTTAGCGACAGCGGGCAAAGAGACCCAGTACTTC. Protein: CASSLATAGKETQYF.

This clonotype was counted at least ten times. V and J are TRBV9 and TRBJ2-7; D remains ambiguous. V was shortened by 5 bases and J by 5 bases, with 20 bases between the two germline ends. Looked up from germline, CDR1 is SGDLS and CDR2 is YYNGEE. This CDR3 comprises 15 residues. The CDR3: CASSATIRFNNEQYF. DNA for the CDR3: TGTGCCAGCAGTGCCACGATACGCTTTAACAACGAGCAGTACTTC.

Ten or more counts support this clonotype. The rearrangement links TRBV29-1 to TRBJ2-7, with 7 bases matching TRBD1. V lost 4 bases and J lost 2; bases outside the gene matches: 5. Germline V CDR1 and CDR2: SQVTM, ANQGSEA. The CDR3 is 13 amino acids. This CDR3 reads CSVAGTVTYEQYF. In nucleotides, the CDR3 is TGCAGCGTTGCCGGGACAGTCACCTACGAGCAGTACTTC.

This clonotype showed up just a few times. The V gene is TRBV7-6, the J gene TRBJ2-5; D gene uncertain. This CDR3 is 13 amino acids long. The ends were cut back, 3 bases at V and 1 base at J, with 6 bases in the middle. Germline CDR1 SGHVS, CDR2 FNYEAQ. CDR3: CASSFNGQETQYF. DNA for the CDR3: TGTGCCAGCAGCTTTAACGGCCAAGAGACCCAGTACTTC. The complete variable domain, with remaining parts taken from reference TRBV7-6 and TRBJ2-5, reads GAGVSQSPRYKVTKRGQDVALRCDPISGHVSLYWYRQALGQGPEFLTYFNYEAQQDKSGLPNDRFSAERPEGSISTLTIQRTEQRDSAMYRCASSFNGQETQYFGPGTRLLVL.

The chain employs TRBV2 and TRBJ2-3, with a tentative D call TRBD2 (5 bases). The germline V gene has CDR1 SNHLY and CDR2 FYNNEI. Trimming stripped 1 base from V and 2 bases from J, with 7 bases between. CDR3 length: 14 amino acids. The CDR3 loop reads CASSEGEITDTQYF. DNA for the CDR3: TGTGCCAGCAGTGAAGGGGAGATCACAGATACGCAGTATTTT.

This clonotype was seen many times. The V gene is TRBV12-3 or TRBV12-4, the J gene TRBJ1-2, with TRBD1 as a possible D gene (6 bases). The V gene lost 10 bases and the J gene lost 0 bases, with 21 bases spanning the gap. This CDR3 contains 16 residues. The CDR3 spells CATALDIGTPNYGYTF. The DNA for the CDR3 is TGTGCCACCGCGTTGGACATCGGGACACCTAACTATGGCTACACCTTC.

This clonotype was seen a few times. This chain uses TRBV18 with TRBJ1-5; 7 bases align to TRBD1. The V segment lost 5 bases and the J segment 7 bases; nucleotides outside the gene matches: 5. The CDR3 runs 13 residues. CDR1 and CDR2 (germline): KGHSH, LQKENI. The CDR3, as DNA: TGTGCCAGCTCAACAGGGGAGGGGCAGCCCCAGCATTTT. It yields the protein CASSTGEGQPQHF.

Only a few counts were recorded for this clonotype. The genes are TRBV29-1 and TRBJ2-5; possibly TRBD2 for D (6 bases). V lost 8 bases and J lost 2, with 15 bases in between. The CDR3 loop spans 13 amino acids. Germline values: CDR1 SQVTM, CDR2 ANQGSEA. CDR3 region: CSLRGEGQETQYF. DNA of the CDR3: TGCAGCCTACGCGGGGAAGGGCAAGAGACCCAGTACTTC.

This clonotype was seen at least ten times. The chain recombines TRBV6-1 with TRBJ1-4; 9 bases fit TRBD1. The germline gives CDR1 MNHNS, CDR2 SASEGT. The CDR3 covers 15 residues. J was trimmed by 8 bases and V by 6 bases; bases with no gene match: 10. Here the CDR3 DNA reads TGTGCCAGCAGAGGGGCCGGGACAGGGAAGGAAAAACTGTTTTTT. Residues: CASRGAGTGKEKLFF.

The sample holds many counts of this clonotype. The V gene is TRBV11-2, the J gene TRBJ1-5; D uncertain. Per the germline V gene, CDR1 is SGHAT and CDR2 is FQNNGV. V shed 0 bases and J shed 4 bases, with 4 bases lying between them. CDR3 length: 13 amino acids. This chain's CDR3 is CASSLDVNQPQHF. CDR3 nucleotide sequence: TGTGCCAGCAGCTTAGACGTGAATCAGCCCCAGCATTTT.

This clonotype was found many times. This chain joins TRBV5-1 and TRBJ2-7; D possibly uses TRBD1 or TRBD2 (5 bases each). This CDR3 contains 15 residues. V was trimmed by 4 bases and J by 2 bases, leaving 16 bases between them. Germline V gene lookup returns CDR1 SGHRS and CDR2 YFSETQ. CDR3 loop: CASSEVAGATYEQYF. Written as DNA, the CDR3 is TGCGCCAGCAGCGAGGTTGCCGGGGCTACCTACGAGCAGTACTTC.

This rearrangement joins TRBV6-2 or TRBV6-3 to TRBJ2-1; D may correspond to TRBD1 or TRBD2 (5 bases each). CDR3 length: 14 amino acids. CDR1 and CDR2 from the germline V gene are MNHEY and SVGEGT. Trimming cost V 4 bases and J 3 bases, with 10 bases left between them. CDR3 protein: CASSWGIRYNEQFF. The DNA of the CDR3 is TGTGCCAGCAGTTGGGGGATTCGCTACAATGAGCAGTTCTTC.

This clonotype was observed at least ten times. This sequence joins TRBV10-3 and TRBJ2-3; a weak D match, TRBD1 (6 bases). Germline CDR1 reads ENHRY; CDR2 reads SYGVKD. V was shortened by 11 bases and J by 8 bases, with 35 bases between the two germline ends. CDR3 length equals 18 residues. The CDR3 coding sequence is TGTGCCTATCGCCCGGACAGTCCAAGAGCTGAGATATGGGGTACGCAGTATTTT. Amino acids: CAYRPDSPRAEIWGTQYF.